The 14 T cell receptor beta chains in this list originate from one sample, sequenced in a study of identical twins' blood T cells (dated by TCRdb to 2013 to 2014). To prepare the library, 5' RACE was applied. Sequenced on an Illumina Genome Analyzer IIx. TCRdb cleaned the public reads at Q25 with fastp, built clones with MiXCR and kept in-frame beta chains. CDR3 protein sequences are deduplicated, and each keeps its most common genes and DNA. Counted in this sample were 350,000 to 400,000 distinct CDR3 sequences; approximately 30% of them appeared once. The ten largest make up approximately 6.6% of the sample. Sequencing was performed on PBMCs. These TCRs come from a woman aged 18-49 years in good health.

A note on this clonotype: This may come from a read error, since a much larger clone is one base off. The chain carries TRBV12-5 and TRBJ2-7; TRBD1 or TRBD2 may be the D gene (6 bases each). V shed 0 bases and J shed 6 bases, with 15 bases lying between them. The germline V gene encodes CDR1 LGHNT and CDR2 FRNRAP. This CDR3 has 15 amino acids. This CDR3 is CASGLVIGGPIEQYF. The CDR3 DNA follows: TGTGCTAGTGGTTTGGTAATCGGGGGCCCGATCGAGCAGTACTTC.

The genes are TRBV5-1 and TRBJ2-2; TRBD2 is a possible D gene (6 bases). V lost 2 bases to trimming and J lost 3 bases, with 8 bases between them. CDR1 is SGHRS, CDR2 YFSETQ, per germline. The CDR3 length is 14 residues. CDR3 region: CASSFRRDTGELFF. DNA for the CDR3: TGCGCCAGCAGCTTCCGGAGGGACACCGGGGAGCTGTTTTTT. Full variable domain (outside the CDR3, taken from reference TRBV5-1 and TRBJ2-2): KAGVTQTPRYLIKTRGQQVTLSCSPISGHRSVSWYQQTPGQGLQFLFEYFSETQRNKGNFPGRFSGRQFSNSRSEMNVSTLELGDSALYLCASSFRRDTGELFFGEGSRLTVL.

This clonotype was observed a handful of times. The rearrangement joins TRBV24-1 to TRBJ2-7; D remains ambiguous. V shed 3 bases and J shed 5 bases, with 13 bases lying between them. The CDR3 sequence is 14 residues long. Germline CDR1 and CDR2: KGHDR and SFDVKD. The CDR3: CATSDPRKSHEQYF. CDR3 DNA: TGTGCCACCAGTGATCCCAGGAAAAGCCACGAGCAGTACTTC.

This clonotype is a singleton in its sample. The chain carries TRBV6-5 and TRBJ1-1; D uncertain. The CDR3 runs 12 residues. V shed 6 bases and J shed 11 bases, with 16 bases lying between them. In germline, CDR1 is MNHEY, CDR2 SVGAGI. CDR3 nucleotides: TGTGCCAGCAGCTGCGGAGGTCGGGTGGCTTTCTTT. Translating gives CASSCGGRVAFF.

The table lists this clonotype with a few counts. J is TRBJ1-6 and V is TRBV11-2; D possibly corresponds to TRBD1 (6 bases). V lost 4 bases and J lost 9, with 13 bases in between. Germline V lookup: CDR1 SGHAT, CDR2 FQNNGV. The CDR3 consists of 14 residues. In DNA form, the CDR3 reads TGTGCCAGCAGCTGGGGGCTAGTGCGTTCACCCCTCCACTTT. Protein sequence: CASSWGLVRSPLHF.

The chain carries TRBV7-9 and TRBJ2-1; TRBD2 agrees at 8 bases. The CDR3 totals 17 residues. CDR1 is SEHNR, CDR2 FQNEAQ, per germline (reference sequence). The trim removed 5 bases at V and 0 bases at J, leaving 9 bases unmatched. DNA for the CDR3: TGTGCCAGCAGCCAAACCATAGCGGGGAGCTCCTACAATGAGCAGTTCTTC. Residues: CASSQTIAGSSYNEQFF.

This clonotype showed up many times. The rearrangement joins TRBV9 to TRBJ2-2; TRBD1 or TRBD2 may be the D gene (5 bases each). V was cut by 1 base and J by 0 bases, with 7 bases left in between. Germline V gives CDR1 SGDLS, CDR2 YYNGEE. The CDR3 is 15 residues long. CDR3: CASSVWGTNTGELFF. The CDR3 nucleotides are TGTGCCAGCAGCGTATGGGGGACGAACACCGGGGAGCTGTTTTTT.

The chain combines TRBV12-3 or TRBV12-4 with TRBJ2-2; D might be TRBD1 (6 bases). The CDR3 contains 14 residues. Between the trimmed V and J ends, which lost 5 bases and 2 bases, there was a span of 9 bases. In nucleotides, the CDR3 is TGTGCCAGCAGTAACAGGGATAACACCGGGGAGCTGTTTTTT. This gives the protein CASSNRDNTGELFF.

The chain employs TRBV20-1 and TRBJ2-1; no reliable D call. The CDR3 runs 15 residues. V lost 1 base, J lost 0 bases, and 10 bases lay in between. The germline gives CDR1 DFQATT, CDR2 SNEGSKA (reference sequence). The CDR3 DNA follows: TGCAGTGCTAGAGGTCGGTGGAGCTCCTACAATGAGCAGTTCTTC. Its translation is CSARGRWSSYNEQFF.

This rearrangement joins TRBV20-1 to TRBJ2-5, with 7 bases matching TRBD1. Trimming took 6 bases from V and 1 from J; bases not matched to a gene: 8. CDR3 length equals 14 residues. Germline V gives CDR1 DFQATT, CDR2 SNEGSKA (reference sequence). The CDR3 protein is CSASRTGTQETQYF. CDR3 DNA: TGCAGTGCCAGCCGGACAGGTACCCAAGAGACCCAGTACTTC.

This clonotype was counted a few times. The chain has TRBV20-1 and TRBJ1-2; 9 bases fit TRBD1. The CDR3 sequence is 13 residues long. CDR1 DFQATT and CDR2 SNEGSKA come from the germline V gene (reference sequence). Written as DNA, the CDR3 is TGCAGCGCAAGGGACAGGGTACGGTATGGCTACACCTTC. It encodes CSARDRVRYGYTF.

Only a few counts were recorded for this clonotype. The J gene is TRBJ2-1, the V gene TRBV27; weak D call: TRBD1 (7 bases). This CDR3 comprises 13 residues. The germline gives CDR1 MNHEY, CDR2 SMNVEV (reference sequence). The V gene lost 3 bases and the J gene lost 8 bases, with 11 bases spanning the gap. In nucleotides, the CDR3 is TGTGCCAGCAGTTTCCAGGGGGGCGATGAGCAGTTCTTC. Its protein product is CASSFQGGDEQFF.

This clonotype was counted between two and nine times. V usage is TRBV5-1 and J usage is TRBJ1-4; weak D call: TRBD1 (6 bases). CDR3 length: 12 residues. Trimming shortened V by 5 bases and J by 8 bases, and 10 bases separated the two germline ends. From germline, CDR1 is SGHRS and CDR2 YFSETQ. CDR3 nucleotides: TGCGCCAGCAGTCGGAGGGGGGAAAAACTGTTTTTT. Residues: CASSRRGEKLFF. The entire variable domain, with the rest obtained from reference TRBV5-1 and TRBJ1-4, is as follows: KAGVTQTPRYLIKTRGQQVTLSCSPISGHRSVSWYQQTPGQGLQFLFEYFSETQRNKGNFPGRFSGRQFSNSRSEMNVSTLELGDSALYLCASSRRGEKLFFGSGTQLSVL.

The V and J genes are TRBV6-6 and TRBJ1-5; no definite D call. Trimming removed 1 base at V and 4 bases at J, with 8 bases between. Germline-derived CDR1 and CDR2 are MNHNY and SVGAGI (reference sequence). The CDR3 has 14 amino acids. CDR3 sequence reads: CASSYFAVNQPQHF. CDR3 coding DNA: TGTGCCAGCAGTTACTTCGCGGTGAATCAGCCCCAGCATTTT.